Following are 13 T cell receptor beta chains from one sample sequenced in a study of T cell changes during pregnancy in multiple sclerosis. TCRdb's table, derived via immunoSEQ multiplex PCR, lists solely in-frame clones and lacks some. This repertoire shows around 30,000 clones, 90% found once; its top ten account for roughly 0.52%. The sequencing used CD4+ T cells from peripheral blood mononuclear cells, collected in the third trimester of pregnancy. All receptors come from a female donor in good health, enrolled as a control in a pregnancy study.

This rearrangement joins TRBV30 to TRBJ1-5; D call uncertain. Germline lookup yields CDR1 GTSNPN and CDR2 SVGIG (reference sequence). Trimming left V 3 bases short and J 0 bases short, with 6 bases between. CDR3 length equals 13 residues. This CDR3 is CAWSGGSNQPQHF. The CDR3 DNA sequence: TGTGCCTGGAGCGGTGGTAGCAATCAGCCCCAGCATTTT.

The chain couples TRBV5-5 to TRBJ1-5; 7 bases map to TRBD1. V was pared by 0 bases and J by 2 bases, with 5 bases of the junction left unmatched. The CDR3 runs to 16 residues. The germline CDR1 and CDR2 sequences are SGHKS and YYEKEE (reference sequence). CDR3 loop: CASSLEGGWGNQPQHF. The CDR3 coding sequence is TGTGCCAGCAGCTTGGAAGGGGGCTGGGGCAATCAGCCCCAGCATTTT.

The chain has TRBV7-2 and TRBJ1-2; D not resolved. CDR1 and CDR2 (germline): SGHTA, FQGNSA. V dropped 2 bases and J dropped 2 bases, with 12 bases sitting between them. CDR3 length equals 15 residues. CDR3 DNA sequence: TGTGCCAGCAGCTTATTACGGCGGGCGAACTATGGCTACACCTTC. Translation gives CASSLLRRANYGYTF.

The chain employs TRBV30 and TRBJ1-1; D perhaps matches TRBD1 (5 bases). Germline values: CDR1 GTSNPN, CDR2 SVGIG (reference sequence). Trimming left V 4 bases short and J 10 bases short, with 10 bases between. The CDR3 has 10 amino acids. CDR3 sequence (DNA): TGTGCCTGGACGCCCCAGGGAGCTTTCTTT. Translation: CAWTPQGAFF.

The rearrangement joins TRBV7-9 to TRBJ2-3; 15 nucleotides align to TRBD2. The germline gives CDR1 SEHNR, CDR2 FQNEAQ (reference sequence). CDR3 length equals 17 residues. The trim removed 1 base at V and 4 bases at J, leaving 3 bases unmatched. The CDR3 loop is CASSLGGLAGGSDTQYF. DNA for the CDR3: TGTGCCAGCAGCTTAGGCGGACTAGCGGGAGGGTCAGATACGCAGTATTTT.

The chain is built from TRBV6-1 and TRBJ1-5; D uncertain. Trimming took 3 bases from V and 4 from J, leaving 13 bases between them. The V gene's germline CDR1 is MNHNS and CDR2 SASEGT. The CDR3 runs to 15 residues. The CDR3 bases are TGTGCCAGCAGTGATGAGGGTTTGAGGAATCAGCCCCAGCATTTT. Its translation is CASSDEGLRNQPQHF.

The chain recombines TRBV27 with TRBJ2-1; 12 positions agree with TRBD2. The CDR3 is 15 residues long. V lost 7 bases to trimming and J lost 9 bases; unmatched junction nucleotides: 10. Germline CDR1 reads MNHEY; CDR2 reads SMNVEV (reference sequence). CDR3: CASTLTSGSSSEQFF. CDR3 DNA sequence: TGTGCCAGCACCTTGACTAGCGGGAGTTCTAGTGAGCAGTTCTTC.

This clone came up a few times. The chain employs TRBV6-5 and TRBJ1-1; no definite D call. Trimming took 4 bases from V and 1 from J, leaving 7 bases between them. The CDR3 sequence is 13 residues long. CDR1 and CDR2 (germline): MNHEY, SVGAGI. The CDR3 sequence: CASSSVKNTEAFF. Written as DNA, the CDR3 is TGTGCCAGCAGTTCGGTTAAGAACACTGAAGCTTTCTTT.

The chain has TRBV19 and TRBJ2-6, with 7 bases that match TRBD1. Germline CDR1 reads LNHDA; CDR2 reads SQIVND (reference sequence). This CDR3 has 17 residues. V shed 7 bases, J shed 2 bases, and the junction held 11 bases outside the gene matches. The CDR3 here is CASTIQTGTPGANVLTF. As DNA, the CDR3 is TGTGCCAGTACCATTCAGACAGGGACCCCTGGGGCCAACGTCCTGACTTTC. Supplemented by reference TRBV19 and TRBJ2-6, the full variable domain reads DGGITQSPKYLFRKEGQNVTLSCEQNLNHDAMYWYRQDPGQGLRLIYYSQIVNDFQKGDIAEGYSVSREKKESFPLTVTSAQKNPTAFYLCASTIQTGTPGANVLTFGAGSRLTVL.

V and J are TRBV7-9 and TRBJ2-1; 15 bases map to TRBD2. The CDR3 has 16 amino acids. V shed 5 bases, J shed 10 bases, and the junction held 9 bases outside the gene matches. Germline CDR1 and CDR2: SEHNR and FQNEAQ (reference sequence). The CDR3 region has the DNA TGTGCCAGCAGCACGGCGGGACTAGCGGGAGGCGGCGAGCAGTTCTTC. Translating it yields CASSTAGLAGGGEQFF.

The rearrangement joins TRBV6-4 to TRBJ1-6; 9 nucleotides agree with TRBD1. The V and J ends lost 6 bases and 7 bases, in that order; junction bases with no gene match: 4. Per the germline V gene, CDR1 is MRHNA and CDR2 is SNTAGT. CDR3 size: 14 residues. The chain's CDR3 is CASSQQGANSPLHF. CDR3 nucleotides: TGTGCCAGCAGCCAACAGGGGGCGAATTCACCCCTCCACTTT.

J is TRBJ1-1 and V is TRBV5-1, with 7 nucleotides matching TRBD1. V was pared by 4 bases and J by 0 bases, with 9 bases of the junction left unmatched. This CDR3 is built from 16 residues. CDR1 SGHRS and CDR2 YFSETQ come from the germline V gene. CDR3 region: CASSQLLQGLNTEAFF. DNA for the CDR3: TGCGCCAGCAGCCAACTGTTACAGGGGTTGAACACTGAAGCTTTCTTT.

The rearrangement links TRBV14 to TRBJ1-1, with 8 bases lining up with TRBD1. The germline V gene encodes CDR1 SGHDN and CDR2 FVKESK. Trimming removed 0 bases from V and 2 bases from J; junction bases left unmatched: 20. The CDR3 extends over 21 amino acids. CDR3 loop: CASSQETGAGSITRTNTEAFF. The CDR3 region has the DNA TGTGCCAGCAGCCAAGAGACAGGGGCAGGGAGCATAACCCGAACCAACACTGAAGCTTTCTTT.